This entry features one T cell receptor beta chain sequence. Its antigen is unknown. No qualities accompany the bases; no much larger clone lies one base away. The source of the sample is a study of CD8 T cells in Susac syndrome (dated by TCRdb to 2018 to 2020). In the study overall: Among the Susac syndrome patients who were sequenced, clinically active disease was present in 5 or 6 and clinical remission was observed in fewer than 10. At blood withdrawal, Susac syndrome patients were therapy-naive, treated with corticosteroids (with IVIg additionally given to some), or treated with IVIg alone. The study used repertoire sequencing to test whether antigen drove CD8+ T cell activation and differentiation in Susac syndrome. CD8+ T cell repertoire clonality was compared between 12 healthy donors, approximately 14 Susac syndrome patients and fewer than 19 multiple sclerosis patients.

CDR1 and CDR2 are read off the germline V gene as SGHVS and FNYEAQ. The cysteine opens and the phenylalanine closes a CDR3 of 15 amino acids. CDR3 DNA is the only sequence kept; it has 45 bases, read in frame from the first base. Trimmed from V: 7 bases; trimmed from J: 6 bases; junction bases lacking a gene match: 12. Peripheral blood CD8+ and CD4+ T cells from healthy donors, Susac syndrome patients and multiple sclerosis patients were profiled by high-throughput TCR beta sequencing. The Susac syndrome patients fulfilled recently defined diagnostic criteria for definite or probable disease. Bulk CD8+ and CD4+ T cells were purified by magnetic negative isolation, whereas CD8+ TEMRA cells were enriched by FACS. Blood was drawn into EDTA tubes, processed within 24 hours, and PBMCs were isolated by density gradient centrifugation. PBMCs destined for TCR sequencing were cryopreserved in liquid nitrogen and later thawed in a 37 °C water bath. A purity of at least 90% was achieved for sorted or isolated CD4+, CD8+ and CD8+ TEMRA cells.

General findings and caveats noted by the study authors: CD8+ repertoires in Susac syndrome showed clonal expansion, which was highest in CD8+ TEMRA cells and was greater in clinically active patients than in remitting patients. In the total CD8+ and CD8+ TEMRA repertoires, roughly 15 and five Susac-specific public clones, respectively, were identified. The TCR sequencing and HLA analysis was acknowledged to have included a relatively small number of individuals.

RNA was extracted with the RNeasy kit and about 0.5 to 1 ug was reverse transcribed using random hexamers. The immunoSEQ multiplex PCR assay, covering 54 Vbeta and 13 Jbeta segments, was used to amplify TCR beta CDR3 regions. PCR amplification bias was corrected by using a synthetic template baseline for primer optimization and computational correction. The source study handled its data this way. Reads were annotated to V, D and J genes according to IMGT and were analyzed with immunoSEQ Analyzer, with only productive sequences retained. Clonality was calculated as one minus the Shannon entropy normalized by log2 of the number of productive unique sequences. For each patient and control, public and private clones were evaluated among the 100 most prevalent clones. Susac-specific clones were defined as absent from healthy and MS cohorts, around 980 published viral clones and other ImmuneACCESS disease sequences. TCRdb took the public reads, trimmed them with fastp at Q25, ran MiXCR for clone calling and kept in-frame beta chains. Rows are combined by CDR3 protein, so each entry shows the most common genes and DNA. What appears here as the V and J calls and clone size reflects TCRdb's work, not the paper's. The sample yields about 140,000 distinct CDR3 sequences; 95% were counted once. About 0.18% of the sample is held by the ten biggest clonotypes.

The sequenced sample consisted of CD8+ T cells from PBMCs. The source is a human donor with Susac syndrome. The sequence joins TRBV7-6 to TRBJ2-1, and TRBD2 matches 7 of the central bases. The DNA sequence is as follows: TGTGCCAGCACCCTGGGGGGGACTATGGGCAATGAGCAGTTCTTC. Translated, this is CASTLGGTMGNEQFF.